This TCR beta chain was found in a study of vaccination and CD4 T cells after COVID-19. The study's findings and limits: The study examined relatively few convalescent patients and included no early post-infection timepoints.

As concerns this clonotype: As yet, its antigen is unknown.

The germline CDR1 and CDR2 sequences are SGHTA and FQGNSA. This CDR3 is built from 17 residues. Trimming removed 2 bases at V and 5 bases at J, with 18 bases between. Researchers used the Oncomine TCR Beta short-read assay to sequence DNA from cultured CD4+ T cells. TCRdb analysed the PCR reads with MiXCR anew, one entry per CDR3 protein. The sample lists about 15,000 distinct CDR3 sequences, about 51% seen once, with around 21% in the top ten. Indicated treatment: roughly 11-day PBMC culture with coronavirus spike peptide pools or control peptides (ViraFEST assay). This TCR derives from a human donor who had recovered from COVID-19. The sequences come from CD4+ T cells from blood, cultured in vitro, collected before SARS-CoV-2 vaccination. The rearrangement links TRBV7-2 to TRBJ2-2; D is possibly TRBD2 (5 bases). The CDR3 bases are TGTGCCAGCAGCTTACTCTTATCGGGGTTAGGGACCGGGGAGCTGTTTTTT. Its protein is CASSLLLSGLGTGELFF. Full variable domain (outside the CDR3, taken from reference TRBV7-2 and TRBJ2-2): GAGVSQSPSNKVTEKGKDVELRCDPISGHTALYWYRQSLGQGLEFLIYFQGNSAPDKSGLPSDRFSAERTGGSVSTLTIQRTQQEDSAVYLCASSLLLSGLGTGELFFGEGSRLTVL.